This T cell receptor (beta chain) was found in a study of shared clonotypes between healthy human individuals. Some clones are missing from TCRdb's copy, which holds only in-frame ones; the method was immunoSEQ multiplex PCR. The top ten clones hold 10% of a sample with some 350,000 clones, approximately 74% of them seen once. With V trimmed by 4 bases and J by 8 bases, 8 bases remained unmatched. The length of the CDR3 is 14 residues. Germline CDR1 and CDR2: SNHLY and FYNNEI. This chain links TRBV2 with TRBJ2-4, with 7 bases aligning to TRBD1. Sequenced material: memory CD4+ T cells sorted from blood. Described subset: CD45RA-negative fraction. The receptor was derived from a young man in good health. The CDR3 loop is CASSASRGRDIQYF. In nucleotides, the CDR3 is TGTGCCAGCAGTGCGTCCAGGGGGAGAGACATTCAGTACTTC.